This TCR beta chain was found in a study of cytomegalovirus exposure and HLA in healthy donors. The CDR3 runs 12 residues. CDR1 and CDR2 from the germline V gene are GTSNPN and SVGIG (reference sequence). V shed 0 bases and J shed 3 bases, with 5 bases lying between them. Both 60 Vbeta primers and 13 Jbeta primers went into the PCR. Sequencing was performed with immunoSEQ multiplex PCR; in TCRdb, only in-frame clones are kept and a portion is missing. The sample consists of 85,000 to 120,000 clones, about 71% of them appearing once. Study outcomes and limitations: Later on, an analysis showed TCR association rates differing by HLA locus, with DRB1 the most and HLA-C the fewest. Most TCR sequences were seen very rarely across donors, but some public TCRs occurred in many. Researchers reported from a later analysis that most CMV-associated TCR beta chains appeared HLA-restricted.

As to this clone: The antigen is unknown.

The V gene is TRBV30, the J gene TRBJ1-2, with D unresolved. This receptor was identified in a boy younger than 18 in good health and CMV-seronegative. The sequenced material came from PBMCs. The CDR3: CAWSVPDYGYTF. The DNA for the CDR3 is TGTGCCTGGAGTGTCCCGGACTATGGCTACACCTTC.